The sequence of this T cell receptor (beta chain) was determined in a study of shared T cell receptors in the human thymus. Generated by immunoSEQ multiplex PCR, the TCRdb table keeps only in-frame clones and is missing some. This sample has approximately 580,000 clones; about 80% occur once, and the top ten carry around 0.012%. Per germline, CDR1 MDHEN and CDR2 SYDVKM. The CDR3 has 18 amino acids. With V trimmed by 5 bases and J by 0 bases, 8 bases remained unmatched. A further study also used this sample, focusing on human thymus T cells. As that report states: During corrective heart surgery, resections were taken, and the thymus tissue came from them.

The receptor was isolated from a boy younger than two with a congenital heart defect. The chain is built from TRBV28 and TRBJ2-7; TRBD2 matches at 15 bases. What was sequenced was thymocytes. The DNA for the CDR3 is TGTGCCAGCAGTCCCAGCCGGACTAGCGGGAGGGCCTCCTACGAGCAGTACTTC. Translating gives CASSPSRTSGRASYEQYF.